One TCR beta chain is described in this entry. Its antigen remains unknown. One entry per CDR3 protein results from TCRdb running MiXCR on the reads. The data show approximately 71,000 distinct CDR3 sequences, with approximately 20% seen just once and about 63% held by the top ten. The sample comes from a study of T cell repertoires in cytomegalovirus infection. About the research overall: Selected CMV epitopes included recently identified HLA-C-restricted ones as well as well-studied HLA-B-restricted ones. Through public TCR beta signatures, both CMV infection and matching HLA type were indicated. Broader study findings: The cumulative frequency of public TCR beta families identified carriers of CMV plus the relevant HLA. Clonotype analysis showed dominance of the ex vivo response by HLA-C-restricted CMV-specific TCR beta clonotypes.

Germline V gives CDR1 MNHNY, CDR2 SVGAGI (reference sequence). This CDR3 has 15 amino acids. V was shortened by 0 bases and J by 3 bases, with 12 bases between the two germline ends. The sample here was CD8+ T cells from cultured PBMCs, taken from culture after CMV antigen stimulation. This receptor was identified in a human donor in good health (CMV status not recorded). Some clones in this sample may be carry-over from other donors' samples. The chain recombines TRBV6-6 with TRBJ2-7; D is possibly TRBD2 (5 bases). The CDR3 is CASSYSPGRDYEQYF. The CDR3, as DNA: TGTGCCAGCAGTTACTCTCCGGGCCGGGACTACGAGCAGTACTTC.